Each of the 29 T cell receptor beta chains below was sequenced from the same sample in a study of blood T cell repertoires in COVID-19. Libraries were prepared by immunoSEQ multiplex PCR; TCRdb keeps only in-frame clonotypes and omits some of them. This table has more than 110,000 clones, 80% to 90% appearing once. Material: peripheral blood. The receptor source for this set is a woman aged 40-49 years with acute or convalescent COVID-19.

The chain's CDR3 is CASRSTGNSYNSPLHF. The CDR3 DNA follows: TGTGCCAGCAGGTCGACAGGAAACTCCTATAATTCACCCCTCCACTTT. The V call is TRBV13, the J call TRBJ1-6, with a weak D call TRBD1 (6 bases). CDR1 is PRHDT, CDR2 FYEKMQ, per germline (reference sequence). The CDR3 spans 16 residues. Trimming took 6 bases from V and 0 from J, leaving 12 bases between them.

The chain uses TRBV7-2 and TRBJ1-2; no clear D. Deletions cut 3 bases from V and 1 base from J, with 3 bases between. The CDR3 contains 12 residues. Germline V CDR1 and CDR2: SGHTA, FQGNSA. This CDR3 is CASSLSNYGYTF. In DNA, the CDR3 is TGTGCCAGCAGCTTGAGTAACTATGGCTACACCTTC. The full variable domain, in which reference TRBV7-2 and TRBJ1-2 provide the parts outside the CDR3, is GAGVSQSPSNKVTEKGKDVELRCDPISGHTALYWYRQSLGQGLEFLIYFQGNSAPDKSGLPSDRFSAERTGGSVSTLTIQRTQQEDSAVYLCASSLSNYGYTFGSGTRLTVV.

The J gene is TRBJ2-1, the V gene TRBV6-6, with D possibly matching TRBD2 (6 bases). The V gene lost 6 bases and the J gene lost 0 bases, with 12 bases spanning the gap. Germline values: CDR1 MNHNY, CDR2 SVGAGI (reference sequence). The CDR3 loop spans 15 amino acids. CDR3 amino acids: CASSDFGGSYNEQFF. DNA of the CDR3: TGTGCCAGCAGCGACTTCGGGGGCTCCTACAATGAGCAGTTCTTC.

The chain uses TRBV30 and TRBJ1-2; tentatively, D is TRBD1 (6 bases). CDR3 length: 15 amino acids. V was shortened by 6 bases and J by 3 bases, with 20 bases between the two germline ends. CDR1 and CDR2 from the germline V gene are GTSNPN and SVGIG (reference sequence). CDR3 DNA: TGTGCCTGTCGATGTGGGGGCGAAAGGGACTATGGCTACACCTTC. The encoded protein is CACRCGGERDYGYTF.

The DNA of the CDR3 is TGTGCCAGTAGGAGCACAGGGGGCGGGGGCTACACCTTC. Translation gives CASRSTGGGGYTF. The chain is built from TRBV19 and TRBJ1-2, with TRBD1 matching over 9 bases. This CDR3 contains 13 residues. In germline, CDR1 is LNHDA, CDR2 SQIVND (reference sequence). Trimming took 6 bases from V and 8 from J; bases not matched to a gene: 7.

Only a few counts were recorded for this clone. The chain links TRBV24-1 to TRBJ1-5, with no clear D. The germline gives CDR1 KGHDR, CDR2 SFDVKD. V was pared by 1 base and J by 3 bases, with 9 bases between. This CDR3 spans 15 amino acids. The CDR3 nucleotides are TGTGCCACCAGTGATTTATGGGAGGACAATCAGCCCCAGCATTTT. Protein: CATSDLWEDNQPQHF.

This sequence joins TRBV20-1 and TRBJ2-3, with D possibly being TRBD2 (6 bases). The germline V gene encodes CDR1 DFQATT and CDR2 SNEGSKA (reference sequence). Trimming pared 5 bases from V and 4 bases from J, leaving 7 bases between. The CDR3 loop spans 11 amino acids. The CDR3 DNA reads as TGCAGTGCTCGGGACTCAGATACGCAGTATTTT. Translated: CSARDSDTQYF.

The chain has TRBV7-9 and TRBJ2-5; D is possibly TRBD2 (5 bases). Per germline, CDR1 SEHNR and CDR2 FQNEAQ (reference sequence). V lost 1 base, J lost 0 bases, and 9 bases lay in between. The length of the CDR3 is 15 residues. This chain's CDR3 is CASSLVSGNQETQYF. DNA of the CDR3: TGTGCCAGCAGCTTAGTTTCGGGGAACCAAGAGACCCAGTACTTC.

This chain uses TRBV7-2 with TRBJ2-7; no definite D call. The CDR3 sequence is 12 residues long. V dropped 3 bases and J dropped 0 bases, with 3 bases sitting between them. Germline CDR1 is SGHTA and CDR2 is FQGNSA. This chain's CDR3 is CASSFLSYEQYF. The CDR3 DNA is TGTGCCAGCAGCTTCCTCTCCTACGAGCAGTACTTC.

V and J are TRBV30 and TRBJ1-6, with 10 bases identical to TRBD1. In germline, CDR1 is GTSNPN, CDR2 SVGIG (reference sequence). The CDR3 spans 14 residues. Germline trimming cut 1 base from V and 10 bases from J; bases unmatched to any gene: 4. The CDR3 coding sequence is TGTGCCTGGAGTGAGGGACAGGGGCCATCACCCCTCCACTTT. Residues: CAWSEGQGPSPLHF.

This clone was detected only a few times. The genes are TRBV10-3 and TRBJ1-1; D unresolved. V was cut by 2 bases and J by 2 bases, with 9 bases left in between. Looked up from germline, CDR1 is ENHRY and CDR2 is SYGVKD. The CDR3 spans 14 residues. The CDR3 sequence: CAISEREGNTEAFF. CDR3 bases: TGTGCCATCAGTGAGAGAGAGGGAAACACTGAAGCTTTCTTT.

The chain employs TRBV9 and TRBJ2-4, with a possible D match to TRBD2 (6 bases). Germline assignment: CDR1 SGDLS and CDR2 YYNGEE. V was pared by 4 bases and J by 12 bases, with 17 bases between. CDR3 length equals 13 residues. CDR3 nucleotides: TGTGCCAGCAGCCCAAAACCAGGGACTTCTCAGTACTTC. As protein: CASSPKPGTSQYF.

The J gene is TRBJ1-1, the V gene TRBV7-6; D is undetermined. There are 13 residues in the CDR3. Trimming took off 3 bases at V and 2 bases at J, with 7 bases between the two ends. CDR1 is SGHVS, CDR2 FNYEAQ, per germline. The CDR3 loop reads CASSFGSNTEAFF. DNA for the CDR3: TGTGCCAGCAGCTTTGGGAGCAACACTGAAGCTTTCTTT.

The chain is built from TRBV6-2 or TRBV6-3 and TRBJ1-6; TRBD1 matches 8 bases. The CDR3 contains 15 residues. CDR1 is MNHEY, CDR2 SVGEGT, per germline. Losses at the gene ends were 2 bases for V and 10 bases for J; bases not matched to a gene: 7. The CDR3 DNA reads TGTGCCAGCAGTTACCTAGGACAGGGCGGATCACCCCTCCACTTT. Its protein is CASSYLGQGGSPLHF.

This chain uses TRBV28 with TRBJ1-2, with TRBD1 as a possible D gene (5 bases). This CDR3 has 11 amino acids. Trimming left V 6 bases short and J 8 bases short, with 10 bases between. Germline values: CDR1 MDHEN, CDR2 SYDVKM. This chain's CDR3 is CASRRRDGYTF. The CDR3 DNA sequence: TGTGCCAGCAGGCGGAGGGACGGCTACACCTTC.

The chain is built from TRBV10-3 and TRBJ2-1; 11 nucleotides agree with TRBD2. CDR1 is ENHRY, CDR2 SYGVKD, per germline. The CDR3 has 14 residues. V shed 6 bases and J 4 bases; nucleotides not matched to a gene: 2. As DNA, the CDR3 is TGTGCCATCAGGACTAGCGGGGCATACAATGAGCAGTTCTTC. Translation: CAIRTSGAYNEQFF.

CDR3 region: CASRIAGGPAYEQYF. In DNA form, the CDR3 reads TGTGCCAGCCGCATAGCGGGAGGGCCCGCCTACGAGCAGTACTTC. The chain joins TRBV13 to TRBJ2-7, with 11 bases aligning to TRBD2. Germline values: CDR1 PRHDT, CDR2 FYEKMQ (reference sequence). The ends lost 8 bases at V and 2 bases at J; junction bases unmatched: 8. CDR3 size: 15 residues.

The chain carries TRBV28 and TRBJ1-6; 7 bases fit TRBD1. Germline CDR1 is MDHEN and CDR2 is SYDVKM. The CDR3 covers 15 residues. With V trimmed by 5 bases and J by 6 bases, 7 bases remained unmatched. CDR3: CASSAPTGVNSPLHF. The CDR3 DNA follows: TGTGCCAGCAGTGCTCCAACAGGGGTTAATTCACCCCTCCACTTT.

The rearrangement joins TRBV6-5 to TRBJ2-3; 11 bases line up with TRBD1. Germline trimming cut 2 bases from V and 1 base from J; bases unmatched to any gene: 2. The CDR3 runs 16 residues. Per germline, CDR1 MNHEY and CDR2 SVGAGI. As DNA, the CDR3 is TGTGCCAGCAGTTACAGGGACAGGGGGGGCACAGATACGCAGTATTTT. It is translated as CASSYRDRGGTDTQYF.

The chain is built from TRBV12-3 or TRBV12-4 and TRBJ1-1; D gene uncertain. V shed 2 bases and J shed 3 bases, with 4 bases lying between them. CDR3 length: 12 residues. CDR3 region: CASSLSDTEAFF. The CDR3 region has the DNA TGTGCCAGCAGTTTATCCGACACTGAAGCTTTCTTT.

This chain uses TRBV12-3 or TRBV12-4 with TRBJ2-7; D call uncertain. This CDR3 has 13 residues. Trimming stripped 2 bases from V and 3 bases from J, with 8 bases between. CDR3 in DNA: TGTGCCAGCAGTTTAAACCGAGTCTACGAGCAGTACTTC. It yields the protein CASSLNRVYEQYF.

The chain joins TRBV7-9 to TRBJ1-1; unclear D gene. V lost 7 bases to trimming and J lost 4 bases, with 13 bases between them. The germline V gene encodes CDR1 SEHNR and CDR2 FQNEAQ (reference sequence). The CDR3 extends over 13 amino acids. The DNA of the CDR3 is TGTGCCAGCAAAATTGGTGAGGGCACTGAAGCTTTCTTT. It yields the protein CASKIGEGTEAFF.

The chain recombines TRBV6-5 with TRBJ2-5; D is uncertain. Trimming removed 4 bases at V and 3 bases at J, with 6 bases between. The CDR3 sequence is 12 residues long. CDR1 is MNHEY, CDR2 SVGAGI, per germline. CDR3 protein: CASSSLEETQYF. CDR3 DNA: TGTGCCAGCAGTTCCCTCGAAGAGACCCAGTACTTC.

The rearrangement links TRBV6-2 or TRBV6-3 to TRBJ2-1, with D hard to call. The CDR3 is made up of 11 amino acids. From germline, CDR1 is MNHEY and CDR2 SVGEGT. Trimming pared 2 bases from V and 8 bases from J, leaving 4 bases between. The CDR3 coding sequence is TGTGCCAGCAGTTACAGAGATGAGCAGTTCTTC. Amino acids: CASSYRDEQFF.

This sequence joins TRBV11-3 and TRBJ2-1; 11 bases fit TRBD2. Germline V gene sequence: CDR1 SGHNT, CDR2 YENEEA. The CDR3 sequence is 16 residues long. The junction had 7 bases not matched to a gene; V was cut back by 0 bases and J by 9 bases. This CDR3 is CASSLDQTSGRLEQFF. The DNA of the CDR3 is TGTGCCAGCAGCTTAGATCAAACTAGCGGGAGACTTGAGCAGTTCTTC.

The rearrangement joins TRBV6-1 to TRBJ2-2; possible D gene TRBD2, 6 bases. CDR1 and CDR2 (germline): MNHNS, SASEGT. V lost 2 bases and J lost 9, with 25 bases in between. The CDR3 covers 18 residues. Here the CDR3 reads CASSENILVAGLLWELFF. CDR3 DNA: TGTGCCAGCAGTGAAAACATTCTTGTGGCGGGGTTGTTGTGGGAGCTGTTTTTT.

This sequence joins TRBV27 and TRBJ1-1; D not certain. The CDR3 sequence is 14 residues long. With 2 bases removed from V and 2 bases from J, the gap between germline ends came to 9 bases. Germline V gene lookup returns CDR1 MNHEY and CDR2 SMNVEV (reference sequence). CDR3 protein: CASSLVGSNTEAFF. CDR3 DNA: TGTGCCAGCAGTTTAGTGGGCTCAAACACTGAAGCTTTCTTT.

This clone was observed once. The chain couples TRBV19 to TRBJ1-1; 10 bases map to TRBD1. The V segment lost 4 bases and the J segment 4 bases; nucleotides outside the gene matches: 12. Germline V lookup: CDR1 LNHDA, CDR2 SQIVND (reference sequence). The CDR3 loop spans 17 amino acids. DNA of the CDR3: TGTGCCAGTAGTAGAACCGGGACAGGGGCCCTCGGCACTGAAGCTTTCTTT. Residues: CASSRTGTGALGTEAFF.

The rearrangement links TRBV4-3 to TRBJ1-5; tentative D call: TRBD1 (5 bases). Germline V gene lookup returns CDR1 LGHNA and CDR2 YSLEER. Trimming removed 0 bases from V and 5 bases from J, with 11 bases in between. The CDR3 totals 15 residues. As DNA, the CDR3 is TGCGCCAGCAGCCAAGAGTGGGGGGATCATCAGCCCCAGCATTTT. This encodes CASSQEWGDHQPQHF.